Only one count was recorded for the clone carrying this T cell receptor (beta chain). Its matching antigen is unknown. The data derive from a study of T cell responses to AZD1222 COVID-19 vaccine. General observations from the study: The span of vaccine-associated CD4 TCRs extended across spike, with dominance at 160-218 and 743-854. Close to half of spike-specific TCRs reportedly recognize unmutated variant regions.

TCRdb's table, derived via immunoSEQ multiplex PCR, lists solely in-frame clones and lacks some. The repertoire holds roughly 84,000 clones, with around 88% as singletons. Trimming took off 6 bases at V and 14 bases at J, with 23 bases between the two ends. The CDR3 extends over 15 amino acids. Germline-derived CDR1 and CDR2 are MNHNY and SVGAGI (reference sequence). The sample consisted of peripheral blood, taken 28 days after the second AZD1222 dose. The TCR originated in an adult who received the AZD1222 COVID-19 vaccine. The rearrangement links TRBV6-6 to TRBJ1-6; a possible D gene is TRBD1 (6 bases). In DNA form, the CDR3 reads TGTGCCAGCAGCCAGGGGAAGGACGGTTTCCAGGCCCTCCACTTT. Translated, it gives CASSQGKDGFQALHF.